This section outlines one TCR beta chain sequence together with its context. The data derive from a study of blood T cells in healthy people across ages. A second PCR, run for roughly 7 to 12 cycles, used a sample-barcoded 5' primer plus a J-beta primer mix. TCRdb independently ran MiXCR on the 5' RACE reads; one entry per CDR3 protein. Here the sample spans 980,000 or so distinct CDR3 sequences, roughly 52% being singletons. The receptor was isolated from a man aged 25 to 40 in good health. The sample comprised blood.

The CDR3 reads CASRTDIAWTGELFF. CDR3 nucleotide sequence: TGTGCCAGCAGGACGGACATTGCGTGGACCGGGGAGCTGTTTTTT. This chain uses TRBV7-2 with TRBJ2-2; tentatively, D is TRBD1 (5 bases). The CDR3 contains 15 residues. Germline values: CDR1 SGHTA, CDR2 FQGNSA. Trimming cost V 6 bases and J 5 bases, with 16 bases left between them.